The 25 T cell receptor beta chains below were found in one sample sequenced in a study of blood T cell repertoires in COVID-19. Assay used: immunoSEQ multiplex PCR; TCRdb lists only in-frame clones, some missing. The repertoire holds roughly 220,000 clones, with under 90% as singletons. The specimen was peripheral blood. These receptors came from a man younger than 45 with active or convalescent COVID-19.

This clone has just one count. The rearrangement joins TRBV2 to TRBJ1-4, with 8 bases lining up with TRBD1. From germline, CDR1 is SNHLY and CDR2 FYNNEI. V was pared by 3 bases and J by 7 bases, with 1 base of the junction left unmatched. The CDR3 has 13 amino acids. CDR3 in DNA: TGTGCCAGCAGTGATGACAGGGGTGAAAAACTGTTTTTT. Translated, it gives CASSDDRGEKLFF.

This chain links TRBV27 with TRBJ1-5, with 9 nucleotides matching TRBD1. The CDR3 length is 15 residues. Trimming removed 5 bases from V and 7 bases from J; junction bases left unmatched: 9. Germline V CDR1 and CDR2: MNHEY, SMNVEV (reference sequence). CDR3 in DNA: TGTGCCAGCAGTCAGACAGGGGGATCGGGGCAGCCCCAGCATTTT. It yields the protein CASSQTGGSGQPQHF.

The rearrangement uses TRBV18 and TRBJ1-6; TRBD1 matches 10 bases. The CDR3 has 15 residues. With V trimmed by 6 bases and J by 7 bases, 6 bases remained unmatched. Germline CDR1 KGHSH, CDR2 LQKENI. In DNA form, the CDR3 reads TGTGCCAGCTCCCTAGACAGGGGGCGGAATTCACCCCTCCACTTT. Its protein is CASSLDRGRNSPLHF.

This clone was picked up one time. The DNA of the CDR3 is TGTGCCAGTAGTTCGGCCCTAGCGGGAGGGAGTTACGAGCAGTACTTC. Its translation: CASSSALAGGSYEQYF. The rearrangement uses TRBV19 and TRBJ2-7; 12 bases line up with TRBD2. The V and J ends lost 5 bases and 4 bases, in that order; junction bases with no gene match: 9. This CDR3 spans 16 amino acids. Germline CDR1 LNHDA, CDR2 SQIVND (reference sequence).

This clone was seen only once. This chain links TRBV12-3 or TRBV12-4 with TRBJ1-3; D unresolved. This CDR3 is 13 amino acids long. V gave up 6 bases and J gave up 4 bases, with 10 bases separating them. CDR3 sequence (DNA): TGTGCCAGCAGAGTGGCGGCCGGAAACACCATATATTTT. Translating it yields CASRVAAGNTIYF.

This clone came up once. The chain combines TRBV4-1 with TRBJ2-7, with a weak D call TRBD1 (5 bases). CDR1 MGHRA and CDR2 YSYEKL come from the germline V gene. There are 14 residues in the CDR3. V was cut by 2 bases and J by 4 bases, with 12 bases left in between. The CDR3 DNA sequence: TGCGCCAGCAGCCAACCTGGGAAGGGGTACGAGCAGTACTTC. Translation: CASSQPGKGYEQYF.

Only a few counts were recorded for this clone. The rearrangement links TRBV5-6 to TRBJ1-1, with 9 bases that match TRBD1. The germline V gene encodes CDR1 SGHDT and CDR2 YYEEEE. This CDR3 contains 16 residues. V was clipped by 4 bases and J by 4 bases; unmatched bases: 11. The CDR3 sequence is CASSPPGTGLITEAFF. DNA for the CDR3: TGTGCCAGCAGCCCGCCCGGGACAGGGTTGATCACTGAAGCTTTCTTT.

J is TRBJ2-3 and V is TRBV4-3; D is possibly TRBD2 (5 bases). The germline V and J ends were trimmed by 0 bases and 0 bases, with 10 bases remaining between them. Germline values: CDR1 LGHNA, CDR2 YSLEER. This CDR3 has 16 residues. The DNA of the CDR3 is TGCGCCAGCAGCCAAGATCGGAGGATTAGCACAGATACGCAGTATTTT. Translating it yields CASSQDRRISTDTQYF.

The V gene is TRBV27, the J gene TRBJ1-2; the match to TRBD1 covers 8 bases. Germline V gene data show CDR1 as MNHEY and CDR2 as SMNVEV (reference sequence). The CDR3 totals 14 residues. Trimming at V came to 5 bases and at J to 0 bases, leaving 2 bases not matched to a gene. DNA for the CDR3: TGTGCCAGCAGTAAGACAGGGGCTAACTATGGCTACACCTTC. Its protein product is CASSKTGANYGYTF.

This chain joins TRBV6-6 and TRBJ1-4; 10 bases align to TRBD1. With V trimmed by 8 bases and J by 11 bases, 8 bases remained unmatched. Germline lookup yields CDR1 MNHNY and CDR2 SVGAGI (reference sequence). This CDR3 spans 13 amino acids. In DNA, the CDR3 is TGTGCCAGCCACGCCGGGACAGGGGACAAACTGTTTTTT. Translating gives CASHAGTGDKLFF.

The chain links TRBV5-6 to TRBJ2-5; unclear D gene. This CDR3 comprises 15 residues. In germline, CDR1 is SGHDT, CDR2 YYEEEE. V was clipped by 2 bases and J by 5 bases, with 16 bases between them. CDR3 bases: TGTGCCAGCAGCTTTTCAGGATTTTTACAGGAGACCCAGTACTTC. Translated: CASSFSGFLQETQYF.

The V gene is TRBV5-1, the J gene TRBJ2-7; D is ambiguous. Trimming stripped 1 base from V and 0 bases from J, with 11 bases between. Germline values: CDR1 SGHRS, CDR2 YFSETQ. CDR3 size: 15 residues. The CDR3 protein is CASSLTPESSYEQYF. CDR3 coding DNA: TGCGCCAGCAGCTTGACTCCTGAGAGCTCCTACGAGCAGTACTTC.

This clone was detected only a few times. CDR3 in amino acids: CASSSLSGLSSYNEQFF. CDR3 DNA sequence: TGTGCCAGCAGTTCCCTTAGCGGGTTGAGCTCCTACAATGAGCAGTTCTTC. The chain couples TRBV11-2 to TRBJ2-1, with TRBD2 identical over 7 bases. The length of the CDR3 is 17 residues. V trimming: 6 bases; J trimming: 0 bases; junction bases outside the gene matches: 11. The germline V gene has CDR1 SGHAT and CDR2 FQNNGV.

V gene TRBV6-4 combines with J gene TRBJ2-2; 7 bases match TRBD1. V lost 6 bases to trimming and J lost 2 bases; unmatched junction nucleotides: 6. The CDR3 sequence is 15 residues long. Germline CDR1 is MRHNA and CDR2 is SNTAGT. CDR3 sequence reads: CASSPQGINTGELFF. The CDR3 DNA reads TGTGCCAGCAGCCCACAGGGGATCAACACCGGGGAGCTGTTTTTT.

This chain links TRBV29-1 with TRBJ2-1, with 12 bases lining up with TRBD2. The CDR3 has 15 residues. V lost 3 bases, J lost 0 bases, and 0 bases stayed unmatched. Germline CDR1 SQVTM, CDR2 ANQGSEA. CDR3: CSVETSGSSYNEQFF. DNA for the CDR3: TGCAGCGTTGAGACTAGCGGGAGCTCCTACAATGAGCAGTTCTTC.

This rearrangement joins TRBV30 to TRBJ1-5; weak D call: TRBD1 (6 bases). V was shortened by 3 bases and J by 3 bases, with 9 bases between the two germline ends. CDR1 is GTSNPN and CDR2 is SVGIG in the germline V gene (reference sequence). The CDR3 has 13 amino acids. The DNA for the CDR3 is TGTGCCTGGAGAGGACAGCCCAATCAGCCCCAGCATTTT. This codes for CAWRGQPNQPQHF.

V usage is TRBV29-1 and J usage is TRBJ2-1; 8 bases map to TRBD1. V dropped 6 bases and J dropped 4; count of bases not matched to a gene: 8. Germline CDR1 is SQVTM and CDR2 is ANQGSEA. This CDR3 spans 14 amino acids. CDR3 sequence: CSVTPWTGYNEQFF. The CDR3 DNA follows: TGCAGCGTAACCCCCTGGACAGGGTACAATGAGCAGTTCTTC.

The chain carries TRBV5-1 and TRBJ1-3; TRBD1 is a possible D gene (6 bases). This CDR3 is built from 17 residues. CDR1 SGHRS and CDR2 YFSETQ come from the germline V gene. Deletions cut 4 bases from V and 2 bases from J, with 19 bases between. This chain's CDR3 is CASSPTGPRGPGNTIYF. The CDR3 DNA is TGCGCCAGCAGCCCGACAGGCCCTAGGGGCCCTGGAAACACCATATATTTT. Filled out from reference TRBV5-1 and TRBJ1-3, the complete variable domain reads KAGVTQTPRYLIKTRGQQVTLSCSPISGHRSVSWYQQTPGQGLQFLFEYFSETQRNKGNFPGRFSGRQFSNSRSEMNVSTLELGDSALYLCASSPTGPRGPGNTIYFGEGSWLTVV.

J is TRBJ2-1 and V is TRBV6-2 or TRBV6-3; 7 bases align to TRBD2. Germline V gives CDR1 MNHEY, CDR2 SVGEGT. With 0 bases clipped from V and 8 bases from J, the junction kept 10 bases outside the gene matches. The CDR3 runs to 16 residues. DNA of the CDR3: TGTGCCAGCAGTTACTCGGTCCTACTAGCGAGCGATGAGCAGTTCTTC. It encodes CASSYSVLLASDEQFF.

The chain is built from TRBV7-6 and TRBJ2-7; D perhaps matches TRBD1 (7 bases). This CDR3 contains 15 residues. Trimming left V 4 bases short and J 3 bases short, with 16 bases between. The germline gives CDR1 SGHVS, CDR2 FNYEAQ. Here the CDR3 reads CASSSARGTDYEQYF. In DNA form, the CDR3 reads TGTGCCAGCAGCTCTGCCCGGGGGACAGACTACGAGCAGTACTTC.

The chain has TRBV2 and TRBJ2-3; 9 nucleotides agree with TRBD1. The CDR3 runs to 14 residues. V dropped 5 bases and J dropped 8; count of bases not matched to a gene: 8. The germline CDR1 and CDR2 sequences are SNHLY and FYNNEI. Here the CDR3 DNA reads TGTGCCAGCAGTTGGGGACAGGGTAGAGTTACGCAGTATTTT. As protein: CASSWGQGRVTQYF.

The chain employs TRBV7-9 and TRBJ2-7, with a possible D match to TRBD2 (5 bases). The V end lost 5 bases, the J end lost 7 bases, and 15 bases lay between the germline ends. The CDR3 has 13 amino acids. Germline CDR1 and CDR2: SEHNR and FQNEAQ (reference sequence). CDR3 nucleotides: TGTGCCAGCAGCCCCCGCACTCGGACTGAGCAGTACTTC. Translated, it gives CASSPRTRTEQYF. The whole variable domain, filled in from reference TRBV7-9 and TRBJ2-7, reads DTGVSQNPRHKITKRGQNVTFRCDPISEHNRLYWYRQTLGQGPEFLTYFQNEAQLEKSRLLSDRFSAERPKGSFSTLEIQRTEQGDSAMYLCASSPRTRTEQYFGPGTRLTVT.

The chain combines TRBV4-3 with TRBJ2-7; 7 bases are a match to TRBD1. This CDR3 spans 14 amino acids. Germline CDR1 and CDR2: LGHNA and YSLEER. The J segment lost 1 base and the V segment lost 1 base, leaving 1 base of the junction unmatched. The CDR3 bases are TGCGCCAGCAGCCAAGCGACAGGGTCCTACGAGCAGTACTTC. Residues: CASSQATGSYEQYF.

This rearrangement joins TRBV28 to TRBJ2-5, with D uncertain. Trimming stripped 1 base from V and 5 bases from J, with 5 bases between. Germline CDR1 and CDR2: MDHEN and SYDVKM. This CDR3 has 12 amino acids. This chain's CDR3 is CASSLLQETQYF. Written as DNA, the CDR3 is TGTGCCAGCAGTTTATTACAGGAGACCCAGTACTTC.

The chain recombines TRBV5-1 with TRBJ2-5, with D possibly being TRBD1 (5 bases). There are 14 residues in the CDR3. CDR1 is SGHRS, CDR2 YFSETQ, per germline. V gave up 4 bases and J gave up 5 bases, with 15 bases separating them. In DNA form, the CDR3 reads TGCGCCAGCAGCCCGGAAGGCAGGGTTGAGACCCAGTACTTC. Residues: CASSPEGRVETQYF.